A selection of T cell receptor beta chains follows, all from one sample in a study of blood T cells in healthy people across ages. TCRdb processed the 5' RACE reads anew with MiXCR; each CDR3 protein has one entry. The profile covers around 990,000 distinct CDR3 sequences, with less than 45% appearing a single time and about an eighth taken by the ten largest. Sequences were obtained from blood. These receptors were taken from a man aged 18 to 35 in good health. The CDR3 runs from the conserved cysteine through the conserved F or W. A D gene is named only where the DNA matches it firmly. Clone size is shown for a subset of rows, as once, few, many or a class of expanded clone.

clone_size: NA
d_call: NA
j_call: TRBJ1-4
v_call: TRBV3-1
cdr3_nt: TGTGCCAGCAGCCAAGATAGGGCCCATGAAAAACTGTTTTTT
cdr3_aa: CASSQDRAHEKLFF

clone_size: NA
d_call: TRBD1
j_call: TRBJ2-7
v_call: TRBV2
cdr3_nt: TGTGCCAGCACTTGGTCGCAGGGGGCCTACAATGAGCAGTACTTC
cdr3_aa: CASTWSQGAYNEQYF

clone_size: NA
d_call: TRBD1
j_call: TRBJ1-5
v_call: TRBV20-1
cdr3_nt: TGCAGTGCTCCTAGAGATACAGGGGGCGATCAGCCCCAGCATTTT
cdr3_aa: CSAPRDTGGDQPQHF

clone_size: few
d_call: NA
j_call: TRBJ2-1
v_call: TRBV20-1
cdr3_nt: TGCAGTGCTAGCCGGAGGACCTACAATGAGCAGTTCTTC
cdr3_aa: CSASRRTYNEQFF

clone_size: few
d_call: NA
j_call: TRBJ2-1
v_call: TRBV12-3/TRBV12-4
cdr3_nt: TGTGCCAGCAGTTTGCCCCAGGGAGGAGGTGAGCAGTTCTTC
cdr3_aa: CASSLPQGGGEQFF

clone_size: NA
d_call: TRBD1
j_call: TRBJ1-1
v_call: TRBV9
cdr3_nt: TGTGCCAGCAGCGTAGCACAGGGGGCGCAGAACACTGAAGCTTTCTTT
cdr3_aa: CASSVAQGAQNTEAFF

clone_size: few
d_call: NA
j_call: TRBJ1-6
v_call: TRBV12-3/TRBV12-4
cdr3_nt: TGTGCCAGCGGTACTGGGGGGGGCGGAAATTCACCCCTCCACTTT
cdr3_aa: CASGTGGGGNSPLHF

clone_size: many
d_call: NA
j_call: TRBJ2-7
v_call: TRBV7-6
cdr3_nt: TGTGCCAGCAGCTTAGAGGCCACCTACGAGCAGTACTTC
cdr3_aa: CASSLEATYEQYF

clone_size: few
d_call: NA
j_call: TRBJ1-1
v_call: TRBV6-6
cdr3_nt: TGTGCCAGCACCACCGCGGGCCTTGGGACTGAAGCTTTCTTT
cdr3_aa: CASTTAGLGTEAFF

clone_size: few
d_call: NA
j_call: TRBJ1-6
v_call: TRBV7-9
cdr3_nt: TGTGCCAGCAGCTTAGCAGGGGGAAACTCCTATAATTCACCCCTCCACTTT
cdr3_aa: CASSLAGGNSYNSPLHF

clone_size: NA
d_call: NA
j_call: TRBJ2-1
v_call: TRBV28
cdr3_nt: TGTGGGATGAGCTCCTACAATGAGCAGTTCTTC
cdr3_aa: CGMSSYNEQFF

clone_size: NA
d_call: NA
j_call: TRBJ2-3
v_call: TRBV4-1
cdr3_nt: TGCGCCAGCAGCCAAGAGGGTCAACATCTCACCACAGATACGCAGTATTTT
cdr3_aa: CASSQEGQHLTTDTQYF

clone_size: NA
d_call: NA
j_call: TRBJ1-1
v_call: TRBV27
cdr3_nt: TGTGCCAGCAGTTTATACAGGGAGTACACTGAAGCTTTCTTT
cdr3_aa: CASSLYREYTEAFF

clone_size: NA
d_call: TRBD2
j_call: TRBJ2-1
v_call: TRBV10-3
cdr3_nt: TGTGCCATCAGTATAGCGGGAGGGACCCACAATGAGCAGTTCTTC
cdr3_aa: CAISIAGGTHNEQFF

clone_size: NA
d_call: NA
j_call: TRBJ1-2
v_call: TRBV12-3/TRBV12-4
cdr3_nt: TGTGCCAGCAGTTTAGAGAGTGGTCAGTACTATGGCTACACCTTC
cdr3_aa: CASSLESGQYYGYTF

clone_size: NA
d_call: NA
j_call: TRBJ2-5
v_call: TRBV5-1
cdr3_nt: TGCGCCAGCAGCTTGGGCCTAGAGGATGAGCAGTACTTC
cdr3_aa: CASSLGLEDEQYF

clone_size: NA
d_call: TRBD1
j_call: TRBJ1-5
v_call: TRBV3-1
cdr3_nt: TGTGCCAGCAGCCAAGAGGGACAGCTCAATCAGCCCCAGCATTTT
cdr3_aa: CASSQEGQLNQPQHF

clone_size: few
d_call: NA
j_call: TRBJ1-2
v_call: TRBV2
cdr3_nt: TGTGCCAGCATCGATCCGCTGAACTATGGCTACACCTTC
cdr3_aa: CASIDPLNYGYTF

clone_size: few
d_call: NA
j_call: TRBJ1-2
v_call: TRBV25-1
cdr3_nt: TGTGCCAGCAGTGAAGGGTGGGGGGGCCTAAGTGGCTACACCTTC
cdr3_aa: CASSEGWGGLSGYTF

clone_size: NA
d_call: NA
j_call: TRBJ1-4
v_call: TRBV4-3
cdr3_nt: TGCGCCAGCAGCCAAGATAGGTCCGCGCGGTCTGGAACTAATGAAAAACTGTTTTTT
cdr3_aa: CASSQDRSARSGTNEKLFF

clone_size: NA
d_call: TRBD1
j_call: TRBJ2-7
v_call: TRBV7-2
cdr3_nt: TGTGCCAGCAGCTATGAACGGGACAGCCCTTCGGTGAAGTACTTC
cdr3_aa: CASSYERDSPSVKYF

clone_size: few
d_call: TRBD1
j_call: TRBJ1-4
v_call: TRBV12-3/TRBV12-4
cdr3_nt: TGTGCCAGCAGTTTAGCGTGGGACAGGAGCGCTCCGGCTAATGAAAAACTGTTTTTT
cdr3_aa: CASSLAWDRSAPANEKLFF

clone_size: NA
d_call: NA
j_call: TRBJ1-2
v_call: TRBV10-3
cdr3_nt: TGTGCCATCAGTGAGTCGGACAGATATGGCTACACCTTC
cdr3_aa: CAISESDRYGYTF

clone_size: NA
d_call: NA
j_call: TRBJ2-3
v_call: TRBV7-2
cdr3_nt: TGTGCCAGCAGCTTAGTAGGGGGGGCCGAAGATACGCAGTATTTT
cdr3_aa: CASSLVGGAEDTQYF

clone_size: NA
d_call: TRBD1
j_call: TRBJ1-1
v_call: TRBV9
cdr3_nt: TGTGCCAGCAGCGTGAACAGGGGGCCTAACACTGAAGCTTTCTTT
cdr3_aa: CASSVNRGPNTEAFF

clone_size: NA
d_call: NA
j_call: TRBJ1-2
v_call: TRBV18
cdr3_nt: TGTGCCAGCTCACCACCGCAGGTAGTTTATGGCTACACCTTC
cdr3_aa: CASSPPQVVYGYTF

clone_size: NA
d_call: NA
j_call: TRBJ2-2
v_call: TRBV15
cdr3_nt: TGTGCCACCAGCAGAGATCGGCCAGGAGGCACCGGGGAGCTGTTTTTT
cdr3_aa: CATSRDRPGGTGELFF

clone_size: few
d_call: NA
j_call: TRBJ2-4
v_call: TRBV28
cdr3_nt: TGTGCCAGCAACCGGGGGGCCAAAAACATTCAGTACTTC
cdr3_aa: CASNRGAKNIQYF

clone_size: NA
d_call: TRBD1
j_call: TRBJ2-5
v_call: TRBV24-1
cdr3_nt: TGTGCCACGGGGACAGGGGAACGGGAGACCCAGTACTTC
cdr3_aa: CATGTGERETQYF

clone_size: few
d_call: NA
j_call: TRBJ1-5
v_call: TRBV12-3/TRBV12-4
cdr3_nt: TGTGCCAGCAGTTTTACGGGGTTAAGCAATCAGCCCCAGCATTTT
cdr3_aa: CASSFTGLSNQPQHF

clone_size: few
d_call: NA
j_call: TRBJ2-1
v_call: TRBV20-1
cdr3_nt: TGCAGTGCTCCCAATAGAGACCGACAGGCCTCCTACAATGAGCAGTTCTTC
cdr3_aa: CSAPNRDRQASYNEQFF

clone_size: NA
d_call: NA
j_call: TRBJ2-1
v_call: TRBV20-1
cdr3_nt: TGCAGTGCTAGAGGTCCGGGCATCAGCTCCTACAATGAGCAGTTCTTC
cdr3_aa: CSARGPGISSYNEQFF

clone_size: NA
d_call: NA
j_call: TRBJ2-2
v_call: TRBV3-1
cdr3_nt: TGTGCCGGCAGCCCCGGACAGTTCACCGGGGAGCTGTTTTTT
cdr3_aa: CAGSPGQFTGELFF

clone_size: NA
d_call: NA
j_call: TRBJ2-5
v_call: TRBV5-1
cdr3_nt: TGCGCCAGCAGCTTGAACGGGGGCCGAGAGACCCAGTACTTC
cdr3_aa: CASSLNGGRETQYF

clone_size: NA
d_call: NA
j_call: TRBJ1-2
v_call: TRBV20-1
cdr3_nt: TGCAGTGCTAGGTCGGCAGATTTATATGGCTACACCTTC
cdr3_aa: CSARSADLYGYTF

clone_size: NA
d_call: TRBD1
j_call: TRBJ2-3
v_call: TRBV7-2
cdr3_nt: TGTGCCAGCAGCTTAGCGGGACAGGCCGCAGATACGCAGTATTTT
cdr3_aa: CASSLAGQAADTQYF

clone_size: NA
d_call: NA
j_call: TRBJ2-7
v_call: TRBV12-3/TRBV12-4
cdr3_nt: TGTGCCAGCAGCCCACATATTTCCAACAATGAGCAGTACTTC
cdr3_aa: CASSPHISNNEQYF

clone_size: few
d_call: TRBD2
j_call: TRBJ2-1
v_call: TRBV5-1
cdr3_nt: TGCGCCAGCAGCTTCGGGACTAGCGGGGGGGAAGAGCAGTTCTTC
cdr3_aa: CASSFGTSGGEEQFF

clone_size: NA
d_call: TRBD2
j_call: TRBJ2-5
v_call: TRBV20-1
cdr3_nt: TGCAGTGCCCTCAGCGGGGATCTGCCGAAGACCCAGTACTTC
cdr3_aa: CSALSGDLPKTQYF

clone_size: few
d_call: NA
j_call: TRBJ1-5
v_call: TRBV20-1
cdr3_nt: TGCAGTGCCGATTCCTCAGGGCAGGGGATGAATCAGCCCCAGCATTTT
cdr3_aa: CSADSSGQGMNQPQHF

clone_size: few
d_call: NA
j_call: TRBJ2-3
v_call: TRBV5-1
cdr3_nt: TGCGCCAGCAAAGGCTCGGGAACCCGCACAGATACGCAGTATTTT
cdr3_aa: CASKGSGTRTDTQYF

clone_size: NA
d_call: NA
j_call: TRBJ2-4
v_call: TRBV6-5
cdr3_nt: TGTGCCAGCAGTTACTCGTACAAAAACATTCAGTACTTC
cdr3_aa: CASSYSYKNIQYF

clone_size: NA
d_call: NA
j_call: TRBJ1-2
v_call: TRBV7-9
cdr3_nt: TGTGCCAGCAGTTCAGAGGTGGGCTACTATGGCTACACCTTC
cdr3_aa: CASSSEVGYYGYTF

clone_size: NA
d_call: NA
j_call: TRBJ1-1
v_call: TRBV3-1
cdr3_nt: TGTGCCAGCAGCCAACCCGGGGTGGACACTGAAGCTTTCTTT
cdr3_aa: CASSQPGVDTEAFF

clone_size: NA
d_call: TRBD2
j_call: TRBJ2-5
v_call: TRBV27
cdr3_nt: TGTGCCAGCAGTCGATCGGGACGAGCGGGGCAAGAGACCCAGTACTTC
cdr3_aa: CASSRSGRAGQETQYF

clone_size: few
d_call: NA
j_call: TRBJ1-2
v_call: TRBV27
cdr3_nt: TGTGCCAGCAGTCACCAGGCAAACTATGGCTACACCTTC
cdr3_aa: CASSHQANYGYTF

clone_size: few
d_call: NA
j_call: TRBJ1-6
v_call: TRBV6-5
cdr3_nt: TGTGCCAGCAATGCGGGATTGAATAATTCACCCCTCCACTTT
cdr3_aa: CASNAGLNNSPLHF

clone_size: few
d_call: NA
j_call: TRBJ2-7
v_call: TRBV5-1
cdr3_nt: TGCGCCAGCAGCTGGACTACGGGGCCGGACTACGAGCAGTACTTC
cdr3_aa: CASSWTTGPDYEQYF

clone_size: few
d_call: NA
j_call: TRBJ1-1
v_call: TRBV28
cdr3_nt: TGTGCCAGCACCTCCCCGGGCACTGAAGCTTTCTTT
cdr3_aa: CASTSPGTEAFF

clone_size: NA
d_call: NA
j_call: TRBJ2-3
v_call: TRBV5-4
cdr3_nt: TGTGCCACATCCGCTCCTAGCACAGATACGCAGTATTTT
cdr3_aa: CATSAPSTDTQYF

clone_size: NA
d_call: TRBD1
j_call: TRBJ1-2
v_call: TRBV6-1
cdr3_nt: TGTGCCAGCAGTGACCGGGACAGGGACCTAAAAAACTATGGCTACACCTTC
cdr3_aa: CASSDRDRDLKNYGYTF

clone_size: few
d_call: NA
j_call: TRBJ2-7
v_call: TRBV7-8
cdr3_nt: TGTGCCAGCAGAACCGGGACAATTTCCTACGAGCAGTACTTC
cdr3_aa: CASRTGTISYEQYF

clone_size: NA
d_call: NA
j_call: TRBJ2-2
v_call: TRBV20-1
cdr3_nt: TGCAGTGCTCCCACGAGGGGGGCTGCCGGGGAGCTGTTTTTT
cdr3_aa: CSAPTRGAAGELFF

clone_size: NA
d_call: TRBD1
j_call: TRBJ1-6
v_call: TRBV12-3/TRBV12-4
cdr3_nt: TGTGCCAGCAGCCCTGGACAGGGGCCAAATTCACCCCTCCACTTT
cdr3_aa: CASSPGQGPNSPLHF

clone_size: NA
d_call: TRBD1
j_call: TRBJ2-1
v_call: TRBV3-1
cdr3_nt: TGTGCCAGCAGCCATTGGGACAGGGACAATGAGCAGTTCTTC
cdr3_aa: CASSHWDRDNEQFF

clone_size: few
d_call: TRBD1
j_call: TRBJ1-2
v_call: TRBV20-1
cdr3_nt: TGCAGTGCCAGTAGATCGGACAGGGGCGTACCTAACTATGGCTACACCTTC
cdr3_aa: CSASRSDRGVPNYGYTF

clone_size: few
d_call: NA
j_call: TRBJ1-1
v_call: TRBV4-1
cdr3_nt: TGCGCCAGCAGCCAAGAATGGCAGGGAGGCCAAGACACTGAAGCTTTCTTT
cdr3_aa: CASSQEWQGGQDTEAFF

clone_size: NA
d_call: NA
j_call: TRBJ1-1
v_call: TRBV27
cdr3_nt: TGTGCCAGCAGCGACCAAGGACGGAGTGACACTGAGGCTTTCTTT
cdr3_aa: CASSDQGRSDTEAFF